The clone carrying this T cell receptor beta chain turned up a few times. The antigen is undetermined. This sample is part of a study of shared clonotypes between healthy human individuals. Study-wide context: Three plates were used per donor for CD4 naive, three for CD4 memory, two for CD8 naive and one for CD8 memory.

This table comes from immunoSEQ multiplex PCR, and its TCRdb copy is limited to in-frame clones, with some not included. The sample lists over 950,000 clones; 70% to 80% were seen once. Adults of Caucasian background living in Nashville, Tennessee made up all donors. Study-wide results and caveats: Naive CD4 clonotype sharing across several donors was around 5%. Rarefaction analysis demonstrated incomplete sorted-subset sequencing notwithstanding large depth.

V was trimmed by 3 bases and J by 2 bases, leaving 14 bases between them. CDR1 and CDR2 from the germline V gene are SGDLS and YYNGEE. This CDR3 is built from 15 residues. The rearrangement links TRBV9 to TRBJ1-1; D unresolved. Material for sequencing was memory CD4+ T cells from PBMCs. Noted subset: CD45RA-negative fraction. The source is a man between 18 and 29 years old in good health. Some clones in this sample may be carry-over from other donors' samples. CDR3 in amino acids: CASSAHLGSNTEAFF. The CDR3 DNA follows: TGTGCCAGCAGCGCCCATCTCGGGAGTAACACTGAAGCTTTCTTT.